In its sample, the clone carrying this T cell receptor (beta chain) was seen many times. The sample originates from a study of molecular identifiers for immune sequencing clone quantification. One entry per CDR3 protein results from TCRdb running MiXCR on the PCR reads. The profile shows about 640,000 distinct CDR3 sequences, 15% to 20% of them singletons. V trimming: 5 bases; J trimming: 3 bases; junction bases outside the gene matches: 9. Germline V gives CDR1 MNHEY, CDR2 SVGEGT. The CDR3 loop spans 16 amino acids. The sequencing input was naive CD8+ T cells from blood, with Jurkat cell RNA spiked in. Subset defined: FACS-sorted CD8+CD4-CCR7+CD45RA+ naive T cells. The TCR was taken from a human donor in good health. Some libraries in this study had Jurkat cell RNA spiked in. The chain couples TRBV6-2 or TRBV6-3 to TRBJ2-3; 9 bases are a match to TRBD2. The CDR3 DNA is TGTGCCAGCAGTCCCCCGGGACTAGCCCGTACAGATACGCAGTATTTT. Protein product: CASSPPGLARTDTQYF.